The source of this T cell receptor beta chain is a study of blood T cell repertoires in COVID-19. About the study: PBMCs, B-cell-depleted T cells, or T cells were the source of the cDNA or gDNA that made up the material.

V lost 3 bases, J lost 5 bases, and 6 bases stayed unmatched. The CDR3 is made up of 15 amino acids. Germline V gene sequence: CDR1 MDHEN, CDR2 SYDVKM. Clones were read by immunoSEQ multiplex PCR, and TCRdb kept only the in-frame ones, dropping some. The sample holds fewer than 300,000 clones, 80% to 85% seen once. The rearrangement links TRBV28 to TRBJ2-4, with TRBD2 identical over 8 bases. The sequenced sample consisted of peripheral blood. This clonotype was obtained from a person aged 65-85 years with COVID-19, enrolled during active disease. CDR3 sequence (DNA): TGTGCCAGCAGTTTTTACGGGACTAGGGAAAACATTCAGTACTTC. Encoded protein: CASSFYGTRENIQYF.